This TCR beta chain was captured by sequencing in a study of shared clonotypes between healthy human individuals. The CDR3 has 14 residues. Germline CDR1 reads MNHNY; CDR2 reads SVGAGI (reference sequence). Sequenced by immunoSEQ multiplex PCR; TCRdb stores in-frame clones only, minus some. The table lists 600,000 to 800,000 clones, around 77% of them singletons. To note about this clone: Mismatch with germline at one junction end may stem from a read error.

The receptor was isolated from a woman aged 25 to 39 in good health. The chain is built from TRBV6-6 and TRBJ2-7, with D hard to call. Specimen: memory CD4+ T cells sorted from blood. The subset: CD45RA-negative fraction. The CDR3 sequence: CASSYLSTSSEQYF. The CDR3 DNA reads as TGTGCCAGCAGTTATTTGTCTACCTCCTCCGAGCAGTACTTC.